This passage covers 19 T cell receptor beta chains from one sample sequenced in a study of shared clonotypes between healthy human individuals. Repertoires were generated with immunoSEQ multiplex PCR, while TCRdb's copy carries only in-frame clones and drops some. The sample contains 900,000 to 1,200,000 clones, about 84% of which appear only once. Sequences were obtained from memory CD4+ T cells from PBMCs. Described subset: CD45RA-negative fraction. These receptors were taken from a young man in good health. Some clones in this sample may be carry-over from other donors' samples.

The rearrangement joins TRBV18 to TRBJ2-3; 10 bases agree with TRBD2. The CDR3 consists of 16 residues. V was clipped by 4 bases and J by 2 bases; unmatched bases: 6. Germline V gene sequence: CDR1 KGHSH, CDR2 LQKENI. The CDR3 DNA sequence: TGTGCCAGCTCACGTGCCGGGACTAGCGACACAGATACGCAGTATTTT. It is translated as CASSRAGTSDTDTQYF.

The CDR3 sequence: CASSFAWTGVTNEKLFF. CDR3 DNA sequence: TGTGCCAGCAGCTTTGCTTGGACAGGGGTTACTAATGAAAAACTGTTTTTT. V and J are TRBV11-3 and TRBJ1-4; 9 bases are shared with TRBD1. Germline V gives CDR1 SGHNT, CDR2 YENEEA. The CDR3 contains 17 residues. V lost 3 bases, J lost 2 bases, and 7 bases stayed unmatched.

This clone came up a few times. The rearrangement uses TRBV6-5 and TRBJ2-2, with TRBD1 matching over 10 bases. Trimming cost V 6 bases and J 7 bases; bases outside gene matches: 5. Germline CDR1 is MNHEY and CDR2 is SVGAGI. There are 14 residues in the CDR3. CDR3 region: CASRGTGVGGELFF. The CDR3 DNA follows: TGTGCCAGCAGGGGGACAGGGGTAGGCGGGGAGCTGTTTTTT.

The rearrangement links TRBV4-1 to TRBJ1-5; no clear D. The germline CDR1 and CDR2 sequences are MGHRA and YSYEKL. The CDR3 contains 13 residues. V shed 0 bases and J shed 14 bases, with 14 bases lying between them. CDR3: CASSQDRGSNKHF. The CDR3 DNA follows: TGCGCCAGCAGCCAAGATAGAGGCTCGAACAAGCATTTT.

This chain uses TRBV29-1 with TRBJ2-2, with TRBD1 identical over 8 bases. In germline, CDR1 is SQVTM, CDR2 ANQGSEA. V was clipped by 7 bases and J by 3 bases; unmatched bases: 10. The CDR3 length is 15 residues. The CDR3 DNA reads TGCAGCGCCGGACAGGGCTCTCTCGACACCGGGGAGCTGTTTTTT. It yields the protein CSAGQGSLDTGELFF.

The chain couples TRBV30 to TRBJ2-7, with 8 positions matching TRBD1. The CDR3 contains 13 residues. From germline, CDR1 is GTSNPN and CDR2 SVGIG (reference sequence). CDR3 loop: CAWSTGDSYEQYF. CDR3 DNA: TGTGCATGGTCGACAGGGGACTCCTACGAGCAGTACTTC.

V and J are TRBV6-5 and TRBJ2-2, with 12 bases identical to TRBD1. The V and J ends lost 5 bases and 7 bases, in that order; junction bases with no gene match: 5. The CDR3 is made up of 15 amino acids. Germline V gene sequence: CDR1 MNHEY, CDR2 SVGAGI. The CDR3 protein is CASSGDRGLHGELFF. The DNA for the CDR3 is TGTGCCAGCAGTGGGGACAGGGGGCTGCACGGGGAGCTGTTTTTT.

The rearrangement links TRBV6-5 to TRBJ1-2; 9 positions agree with TRBD1. The CDR3 length is 15 residues. Germline CDR1 reads MNHEY; CDR2 reads SVGAGI. V lost 2 bases and J lost 6; bases outside the gene matches: 7. The DNA of the CDR3 is TGTGCCAGCAGTTACCGTGATGGGACAGGGAATGGCTACACCTTC. Protein sequence: CASSYRDGTGNGYTF.

This rearrangement joins TRBV21-1 to TRBJ1-2; TRBD1 is taken as the D call from the table, unchecked against the DNA. TRBV21-1 is tagged as a pseudogene. The CDR3 loop spans 14 amino acids. The CDR3 region has the DNA TGTGCCAGCAGGTCTCAGGGGTTTTACTATGGCTACACCTTC. Translating gives CASRSQGFYYGYTF.

Here the CDR3 reads CASSLFGTDDSGANVLTF. CDR3 nucleotide sequence: TGTGCCAGCAGCTTATTCGGGACGGACGACTCTGGGGCCAACGTCCTGACTTTC. This chain joins TRBV11-2 and TRBJ2-6; D assignment may be TRBD1 or TRBD2 (5 bases each). V was cut by 2 bases and J by 0 bases, with 14 bases left in between. The CDR3 consists of 18 residues. Germline V gene sequence: CDR1 SGHAT, CDR2 FQNNGV.

This clone appeared once. The chain couples TRBV29-1 to TRBJ2-1; the D gene is possibly TRBD2 (5 bases). CDR3 length equals 15 residues. The germline V and J ends were trimmed by 4 bases and 8 bases, with 21 bases remaining between them. Germline lookup yields CDR1 SQVTM and CDR2 ANQGSEA. The CDR3 spells CSVVDANVRVHEQFF. DNA of the CDR3: TGCAGCGTTGTTGACGCCAACGTGAGGGTGCATGAGCAGTTCTTC.

This clone was picked up one time. This probably arose from a read error, given a far larger clone one base away. V gene TRBV25-1 combines with J gene TRBJ2-7; D is uncertain. Germline lookup yields CDR1 MGHDK and CDR2 SYGVNS. This CDR3 region has 13 residues. Deletions cut 3 bases from V and 2 bases from J, with 8 bases between. The CDR3 is CASSDPNPYEQYF. The CDR3 bases are TGTGCCAGCAGTGATCCCAACCCCTACGAGCAGTACTTC.

This chain joins TRBV28 and TRBJ2-1; TRBD2 matches 9 bases. Germline V lookup: CDR1 MDHEN, CDR2 SYDVKM. V shed 4 bases, J shed 2 bases, and the junction held 6 bases outside the gene matches. The CDR3 has 16 residues. The CDR3 reads CASSSLGGRAYNEQFF. The CDR3 bases are TGTGCCAGCAGTTCATTGGGCGGGAGGGCCTACAATGAGCAGTTCTTC. Supplemented by reference TRBV28 and TRBJ2-1, the full variable domain reads DVKVTQSSRYLVKRTGEKVFLECVQDMDHENMFWYRQDPGLGLRLIYFSYDVKMKEKGDIPEGYSVSREKKERFSLILESASTNQTSMYLCASSSLGGRAYNEQFFGPGTRLTVL.

As concerns this clone: This may be a read error, as it is one base from a much larger clone. This chain uses TRBV6-5 with TRBJ1-5, with a tentative D call TRBD1 (6 bases). From germline, CDR1 is MNHEY and CDR2 SVGAGI. V lost 5 bases and J lost 5, with 7 bases in between. The CDR3 consists of 12 residues. CDR3 bases: TGTGCCAGCAGTACAGGGCATCAGCCCCAGCATTTT. Encoded protein: CASSTGHQPQHF.

The rearrangement joins TRBV5-6 to TRBJ2-7; TRBD1 aligns across 7 bases. Germline trimming cut 4 bases from V and 7 bases from J; bases unmatched to any gene: 11. This CDR3 is 14 amino acids long. Germline CDR1 is SGHDT and CDR2 is YYEEEE. As DNA, the CDR3 is TGTGCCAGCAGCATGGACAGGCTGAGCCCGGAGCAGTACTTC. Its translation: CASSMDRLSPEQYF.

This chain connects TRBV5-1 to TRBJ2-4; no firm D call. The CDR3 consists of 14 residues. The V end was cut by 1 base, the J end by 8 bases, with 13 bases between. Germline-derived CDR1 and CDR2 are SGHRS and YFSETQ. This chain's CDR3 is CASSLYSVSDIQYF. As DNA, the CDR3 is TGCGCCAGCAGCTTGTATTCGGTATCGGACATTCAGTACTTC.

V is TRBV11-2 and J is TRBJ2-7, with D hard to call. Trimming cost V 1 base and J 0 bases, with 10 bases left between them. CDR1 SGHAT and CDR2 FQNNGV come from the germline V gene. The CDR3 loop spans 15 amino acids. Here the CDR3 DNA reads TGTGCCAGCAGCTTAGTCTGGGATTACTCCTACGAGCAGTACTTC. It translates to CASSLVWDYSYEQYF. Full variable domain (rest looked up from reference TRBV11-2 and TRBJ2-7): EAGVAQSPRYKIIEKRQSVAFWCNPISGHATLYWYQQILGQGPKLLIQFQNNGVVDDSQLPKDRFSAERLKGVDSTLKIQPAKLEDSAVYLCASSLVWDYSYEQYFGPGTRLTVT.

The CDR3 nucleotides are TGTGCCAGCAGCGCGCAGGGGGGGAACACTGAAGCTTTCTTT. Amino acid sequence: CASSAQGGNTEAFF. The chain links TRBV7-8 to TRBJ1-1; 7 bases are a match to TRBD1. CDR1 SGHVS and CDR2 FQNEAQ come from the germline V gene. The CDR3 contains 14 residues. The V gene end was trimmed by 5 bases and the J gene end by 1 base; junction bases not matched to a gene: 4.

This chain links TRBV15 with TRBJ2-7; no firm D call. Germline V gene data show CDR1 as LNHNV and CDR2 as YYDKDF (reference sequence). This CDR3 comprises 13 residues. The V gene lost 3 bases and the J gene lost 6 bases, with 12 bases spanning the gap. The CDR3 reads CATSRDSSREQYF. The CDR3 DNA follows: TGTGCCACCAGCAGGGATTCCAGTCGCGAGCAGTACTTC.